The clone carrying this TCR beta chain has at least ten counts. The antigen remains undetermined. Time point here: longitudinal time-point 3. Unsorted libraries were derived from 2 million PBMCs stored at -80 C. TCRdb reanalysed the 5' RACE reads using MiXCR and keeps one entry per CDR3 protein. The sample lists approximately 100,000 distinct CDR3 sequences; less than 14% were seen once. This specimen comes from a study of neurological immune-mediated disorders. Whole-study findings and limits: HTLV-1-associated myelopathy showed the most TCR clonal expansion; multiple sclerosis the least, below healthy controls. Expanded clones shared no identical CDR3 amino acid sequences across subjects, which suggested private TCR-beta repertoires in all groups.

The CDR3 runs to 12 residues. Trimming left V 1 base short and J 7 bases short, with 7 bases between. Germline values: CDR1 LGHDT, CDR2 YNNKEL (reference sequence). This sequence joins TRBV3-1 and TRBJ1-2; D unresolved. The source material was PBMCs. The sequence was obtained from a female donor with HTLV-1-associated myelopathy (HAM/TSP). This chain's CDR3 is CASSQAGIGYTF. In nucleotides, the CDR3 is TGTGCCAGCAGCCAAGCAGGAATTGGCTACACCTTC.